Presented here are 18 T cell receptor beta chains from one specimen sequenced in a study of blood T cell repertoires in COVID-19. Generated by immunoSEQ multiplex PCR, the TCRdb table keeps only in-frame clones and is missing some. Of fewer than 200,000 clones in the sample, just over 90% are singletons; the top ten hold about 4.9%. The sequenced material came from peripheral blood. The origin of the receptors is a man between 18 and 35 years old with COVID-19, enrolled during active disease.

This chain joins TRBV27 and TRBJ2-1; TRBD2 aligns across 9 bases. Unmatched junction bases numbered 9, after V lost 2 bases and J lost 4 bases. In germline, CDR1 is MNHEY, CDR2 SMNVEV (reference sequence). This CDR3 is built from 17 residues. CDR3 nucleotide sequence: TGTGCCAGCAGTTTAAATAAGCTAGCGGGATATTACAATGAGCAGTTCTTC. Translating it yields CASSLNKLAGYYNEQFF.

This rearrangement joins TRBV18 to TRBJ2-5, with a weak D call TRBD1 (5 bases). Germline-derived CDR1 and CDR2 are KGHSH and LQKENI. The CDR3 contains 16 residues. With 2 bases removed from V and 1 base from J, the gap between germline ends came to 14 bases. The CDR3 sequence is CASSPETAILQETQYF. CDR3 coding DNA: TGTGCCAGCTCACCAGAGACAGCCATTCTCCAAGAGACCCAGTACTTC.

The chain recombines TRBV7-2 with TRBJ1-2; D is unresolved. This CDR3 spans 15 amino acids. Between the trimmed V and J ends, which lost 5 bases and 2 bases, there was a span of 15 bases. Germline loops: CDR1 SGHTA, CDR2 FQGNSA. CDR3: CASSVITDANYGYTF. Written as DNA, the CDR3 is TGTGCCAGCAGCGTAATAACAGATGCCAACTATGGCTACACCTTC.

The gene calls are TRBV5-1 and TRBJ2-1; possible D gene TRBD1, 6 bases. Germline lookup yields CDR1 SGHRS and CDR2 YFSETQ. Between the trimmed V and J ends, which lost 2 bases and 0 bases, there was a span of 9 bases. The CDR3 spans 15 residues. CDR3 amino acids: CASSFGQSSYNEQFF. In nucleotides, the CDR3 is TGCGCCAGCAGCTTCGGACAGAGCTCCTACAATGAGCAGTTCTTC.

This clone was detected only once. This chain uses TRBV5-1 with TRBJ2-7, with a weak D call TRBD2 (5 bases). Germline V gene lookup returns CDR1 SGHRS and CDR2 YFSETQ. The CDR3 has 14 amino acids. Trimming shortened V by 5 bases and J by 2 bases, and 14 bases separated the two germline ends. The CDR3 region is CASSGVASTYEQYF. In DNA, the CDR3 is TGCGCCAGCAGTGGAGTAGCGTCAACCTACGAGCAGTACTTC.

This clone was seen only a few times. The V call is TRBV5-6, the J call TRBJ2-1, with 11 bases identical to TRBD2. V shed 4 bases, J shed 6 bases, and the junction held 9 bases outside the gene matches. CDR3 length: 16 residues. Germline assignment: CDR1 SGHDT and CDR2 YYEEEE. The CDR3 sequence is CASSRRGTSGSNEQFF. CDR3 coding DNA: TGTGCCAGCAGCCGACGCGGAACTAGCGGGAGCAATGAGCAGTTCTTC.

This chain uses TRBV5-1 with TRBJ2-1; 11 bases map to TRBD1. This CDR3 contains 18 residues. Germline CDR1 reads SGHRS; CDR2 reads YFSETQ. V dropped 1 base and J dropped 3; count of bases not matched to a gene: 9. In nucleotides, the CDR3 is TGCGCCAGCAGCTTGATAGGACAGGGGGCGTCTTTCTACAATGAGCAGTTCTTC. Translated: CASSLIGQGASFYNEQFF.

This chain connects TRBV7-2 to TRBJ1-3; possibly TRBD1 for D (6 bases). The CDR3 has 16 residues. Trimming cost V 0 bases and J 3 bases, with 12 bases left between them. Germline V gene lookup returns CDR1 SGHTA and CDR2 FQGNSA. CDR3 nucleotide sequence: TGTGCCAGCAGCTTAGCACCCGGGACAAGTGGAAACACCATATATTTT. Amino acid sequence: CASSLAPGTSGNTIYF.

V usage is TRBV11-3 and J usage is TRBJ2-7, with TRBD2 as a possible D gene (6 bases). This CDR3 contains 15 residues. Germline assignment: CDR1 SGHNT and CDR2 YENEEA. The germline V and J ends were trimmed by 1 base and 6 bases, with 16 bases remaining between them. CDR3 region: CASSLGGREVGEQYF. The CDR3 bases are TGTGCCAGCAGCTTAGGCGGCAGGGAGGTCGGCGAGCAGTACTTC.

V is TRBV19 and J is TRBJ2-7; 7 bases align to TRBD1. The CDR3 sequence is 14 residues long. The J segment lost 2 bases and the V segment lost 8 bases, leaving 9 bases of the junction unmatched. In germline, CDR1 is LNHDA, CDR2 SQIVND (reference sequence). In nucleotides, the CDR3 is TGTGCCAGTCCGATGACAGGGTATACCTACGAGCAGTACTTC. Its translation: CASPMTGYTYEQYF.

The chain is built from TRBV18 and TRBJ1-2, with 12 nucleotides matching TRBD1. The CDR3 has 15 residues. The ends lost 4 bases at V and 4 bases at J; junction bases unmatched: 4. Germline CDR1 and CDR2: KGHSH and LQKENI. Here the CDR3 reads CASSRGTGGSYGYTF. CDR3 in DNA: TGTGCCAGCTCACGGGGGACAGGGGGCTCCTATGGCTACACCTTC.

The V gene is TRBV5-1, the J gene TRBJ2-2; 10 bases fit TRBD1. The CDR3 has 18 residues. The junction had 17 bases not matched to a gene; V was cut back by 6 bases and J by 6 bases. CDR1 is SGHRS and CDR2 is YFSETQ in the germline V gene. DNA for the CDR3: TGCGCCAGCACATCACTTGGGACAGGGGCCAACGCGCCCGGGGAGCTGTTTTTT. Translation gives CASTSLGTGANAPGELFF. Full variable domain (outside the CDR3, taken from reference TRBV5-1 and TRBJ2-2): KAGVTQTPRYLIKTRGQQVTLSCSPISGHRSVSWYQQTPGQGLQFLFEYFSETQRNKGNFPGRFSGRQFSNSRSEMNVSTLELGDSALYLCASTSLGTGANAPGELFFGEGSRLTVL.

The chain uses TRBV9 and TRBJ2-1, with TRBD2 matching over 10 bases. The CDR3 sequence is 15 residues long. From germline, CDR1 is SGDLS and CDR2 YYNGEE. Trimming at V came to 3 bases and at J to 4 bases, leaving 4 bases not matched to a gene. The CDR3 protein is CASSAGLAEYNEQFF. The CDR3 DNA sequence: TGTGCCAGCAGCGCCGGACTAGCGGAGTACAATGAGCAGTTCTTC.

J is TRBJ2-3 and V is TRBV19, with a tentative D call TRBD1 (6 bases). The CDR3 spans 14 residues. The germline CDR1 and CDR2 sequences are LNHDA and SQIVND (reference sequence). Deletions cut 4 bases from V and 4 bases from J, with 12 bases between. DNA for the CDR3: TGTGCCAGTAGTACCAGCAGGGGTGCAGATACGCAGTATTTT. Translating it yields CASSTSRGADTQYF.

The chain employs TRBV6-6 and TRBJ1-6; no definite D call. Germline assignment: CDR1 MNHNY and CDR2 SVGAGI (reference sequence). V was cut by 5 bases and J by 8 bases, with 16 bases left in between. The CDR3 length is 15 residues. CDR3 region: CASSIDGSRYSPLHF. The CDR3 DNA reads as TGTGCCAGCAGTATAGACGGGTCTCGCTATTCACCCCTCCACTTT.

The CDR3 coding sequence is TGTGCCAGCAGCAGAAGGGACAGCCCATCGACTGGCTACACCTTC. As protein: CASSRRDSPSTGYTF. The rearrangement uses TRBV7-2 and TRBJ1-2; 7 bases map to TRBD1. Trimming removed 5 bases from V and 7 bases from J; junction bases left unmatched: 13. There are 15 residues in the CDR3. Germline-derived CDR1 and CDR2 are SGHTA and FQGNSA.

This chain links TRBV30 with TRBJ1-2; possible D gene TRBD1, 5 bases. CDR3 length: 12 residues. Per germline, CDR1 GTSNPN and CDR2 SVGIG (reference sequence). V lost 3 bases and J lost 6, with 11 bases in between. CDR3 in amino acids: CAWSREGNGYTF. In nucleotides, the CDR3 is TGTGCCTGGAGCAGGGAGGGGAATGGCTACACCTTC.

The rearrangement links TRBV6-6 to TRBJ2-5; 8 bases are a match to TRBD2. The CDR3 consists of 16 residues. The germline V gene has CDR1 MNHNY and CDR2 SVGAGI (reference sequence). V lost 2 bases and J lost 4; bases outside the gene matches: 9. As DNA, the CDR3 is TGTGCCAGCAGTTACATCGTCGGGACTAGTAGAGAGACCCAGTACTTC. Protein: CASSYIVGTSRETQYF.